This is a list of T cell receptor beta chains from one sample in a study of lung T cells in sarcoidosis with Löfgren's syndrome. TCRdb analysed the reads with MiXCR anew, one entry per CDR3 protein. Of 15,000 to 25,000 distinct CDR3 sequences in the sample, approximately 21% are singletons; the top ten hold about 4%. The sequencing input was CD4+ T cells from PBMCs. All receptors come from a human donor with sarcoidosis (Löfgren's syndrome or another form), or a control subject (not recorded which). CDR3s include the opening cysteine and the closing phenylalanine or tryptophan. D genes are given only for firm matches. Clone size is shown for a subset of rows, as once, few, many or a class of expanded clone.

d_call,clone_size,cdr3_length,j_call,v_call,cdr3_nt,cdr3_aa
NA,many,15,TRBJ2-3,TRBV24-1,TGTGCCACCAGTGATTTGGGGGTTTCTACAGATACGCAGTATTTT,CATSDLGVSTDTQYF
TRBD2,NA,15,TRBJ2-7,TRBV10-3,TGTGCCATCAGTGGATCGGGAGGGCCTAGAGACGAGCAGTACTTC,CAISGSGGPRDEQYF
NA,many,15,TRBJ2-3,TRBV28,TGTGCCAGCAGTTTTCGCACAGGCCTGCGGGATACGCAGTATTTT,CASSFRTGLRDTQYF
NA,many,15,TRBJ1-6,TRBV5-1,TGCGCCAGCACTCCTGGAACTGCGGATAATTCACCCCTCCACTTT,CASTPGTADNSPLHF
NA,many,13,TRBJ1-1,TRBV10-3,TGTGCCATCAGTGAGGAGATGCACACTGAAGCTTTCTTT,CAISEEMHTEAFF
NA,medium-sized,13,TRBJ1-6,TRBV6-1,TGTGCCGTCGGACGGGCCTATAATTCACCCCTCCACTTT,CAVGRAYNSPLHF
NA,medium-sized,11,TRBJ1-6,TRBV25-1,TGTGCCAGCAGTGATAGTTCACCCCTCCACTTT,CASSDSSPLHF
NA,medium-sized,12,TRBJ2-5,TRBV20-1,TGCAGTGCTAGAGGGGGCGTTGAGACCCAGTACTTC,CSARGGVETQYF
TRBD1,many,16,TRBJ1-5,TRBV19,TGTGCCAGTGTCCCGGGACAGGGAAGGGGCAATCAGCCCCAGCATTTT,CASVPGQGRGNQPQHF
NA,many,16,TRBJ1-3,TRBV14,TGTGCCAGCAGCCAAGAGCTAGCGGCTACGGGAAACACCATATATTTT,CASSQELAATGNTIYF
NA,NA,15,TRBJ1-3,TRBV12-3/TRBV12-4,TGTACCAGCAGTTGGGGCAGTGGCTCTAGAAACACCATATATTTT,CTSSWGSGSRNTIYF
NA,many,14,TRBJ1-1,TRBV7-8,TGTGCCAGCAGCGCCCGACAAATGAACACTGAAGCTTTCTTT,CASSARQMNTEAFF
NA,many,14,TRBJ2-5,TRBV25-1,TGTGCCAGCAGTGAAATGAGGGTTGGCGAGACCCAGTACTTC,CASSEMRVGETQYF
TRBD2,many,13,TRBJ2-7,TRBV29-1,TGCAGCGCGGAGGGGACTAGCGCCTACGAGCAGTACTTC,CSAEGTSAYEQYF
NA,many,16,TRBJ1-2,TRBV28,TGTGCCAGCAGTGGGGGCGGCAGAACCTATGGCTTTGGCTACACCTTC,CASSGGGRTYGFGYTF
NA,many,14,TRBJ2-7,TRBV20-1,TGCAGTGCTGAAACAAGGGTCAGCTCCTACGAGCAGTACTTC,CSAETRVSSYEQYF
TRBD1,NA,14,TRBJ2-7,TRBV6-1,TGTGACAGCACCAGGACAGGTAGCTCCTACGGGCAGTACTTC,CDSTRTGSSYGQYF
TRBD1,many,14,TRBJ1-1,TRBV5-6,TGTGCCAGCAGCAAACGACAGGGGGCAGTTGAAGCTTTCTTT,CASSKRQGAVEAFF
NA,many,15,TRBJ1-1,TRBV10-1,TGCGCCAGCAGCCCCGGGGCAGGGGTCAACACTGAAGCTTTCTTT,CASSPGAGVNTEAFF
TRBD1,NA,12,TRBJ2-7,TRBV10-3,TGTGCCATCAGTGACACAGGGGACGAGCAGTACTTC,CAISDTGDEQYF
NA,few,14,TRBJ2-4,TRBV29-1,TGCAGCGTTGGGACCCAGGTGGACAAAAACATTCAGTACTTC,CSVGTQVDKNIQYF
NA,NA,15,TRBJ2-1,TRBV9,TGTGCCAGCAGCGTAGGGCAGGGAAGGGTCAATGAGCAGTTCTTC,CASSVGQGRVNEQFF
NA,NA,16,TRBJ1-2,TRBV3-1,TGTGCCAGCAGCCAAGATATTTGGGGTCCGGGCTATGGCTACACCTTC,CASSQDIWGPGYGYTF
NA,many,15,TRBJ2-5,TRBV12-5,TGTGCTAGTGGTTTGGGCCTTGATGTCCAAGAGACCCAGTACTTC,CASGLGLDVQETQYF
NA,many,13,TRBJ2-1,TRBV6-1,TGTGCCAGCTCCACAGATACGTACAATGAGCAGTTCTTC,CASSTDTYNEQFF
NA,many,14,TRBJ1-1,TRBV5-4,TGTGCCAGCAGCTTGGACGGCATGAACACTGAAGCTTTCTTT,CASSLDGMNTEAFF
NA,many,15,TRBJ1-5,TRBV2,TGTGCCAGCAGTGAAGAGGCAGGGGGCAATCAGCCCCAGCATTTT,CASSEEAGGNQPQHF
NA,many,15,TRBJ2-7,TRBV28,TGTGCCAGCAGAAACCGGTTTACAGGGTCCTACGAGCAGTACTTC,CASRNRFTGSYEQYF
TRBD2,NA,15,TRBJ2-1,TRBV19,TGTGCCAGTTCCTTACTAGCGGCAGCCTACAATGAGCAGTCCTTC,CASSLLAAAYNEQSF
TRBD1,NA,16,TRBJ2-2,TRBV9,TGTGCCAGCAGCAGCCACGGGACAGGGAACACCGGGGAGCTGTTTTTT,CASSSHGTGNTGELFF
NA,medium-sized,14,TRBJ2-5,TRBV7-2,TGTGCCAGCAGCTTAGAAGGCTCGGGGGAGACCCAGTACTTC,CASSLEGSGETQYF
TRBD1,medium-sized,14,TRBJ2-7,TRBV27,TGTGCCAGCAGTCCCGGACAGGCCCGCTACGAGCAGTACTTC,CASSPGQARYEQYF
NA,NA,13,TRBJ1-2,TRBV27,TGCGCCAGCATTTTAAATGGGGACTATGGCTACACCTTC,CASILNGDYGYTF
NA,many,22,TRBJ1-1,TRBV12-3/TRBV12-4,TGTGCCAGCAGTTTTAGAGGACGACAAACCCTTACGGATATTGTGATGAACACTGAAGCTTTCTTT,CASSFRGRQTLTDIVMNTEAFF
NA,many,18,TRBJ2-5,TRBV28,TGTGCCAGCAGGAGTCGTTCAAAGACGCACAGGGCCAAAGAGACCCAGTACTTC,CASRSRSKTHRAKETQYF
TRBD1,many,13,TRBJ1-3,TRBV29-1,TGCAGCGGTCAGGGGGCAGCTGGAAACACCATATATTTT,CSGQGAAGNTIYF
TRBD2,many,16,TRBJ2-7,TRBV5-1,TGCGCCAGCAGCTTGGATCCTAGCGGGAGGGTACGCGAGCAGTACTTC,CASSLDPSGRVREQYF
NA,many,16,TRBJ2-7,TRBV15,TGTGCCACCAGCAGAGATCAAGTGCGGACTACCTACGAGCAGTACTTC,CATSRDQVRTTYEQYF
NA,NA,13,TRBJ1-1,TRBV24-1,TGTGCCACCAGTAGGGATCGGAGCACTGAAGCTTTCTTT,CATSRDRSTEAFF
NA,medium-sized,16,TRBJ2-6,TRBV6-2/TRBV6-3,TGTGCCAGCAGAGGCGCCGGCGGGTCTGGGGCCAACGTCCTGACTTTC,CASRGAGGSGANVLTF
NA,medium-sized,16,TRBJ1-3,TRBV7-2,TGTGCCAGCAGCTTAGCAGGGCCCCACTCTGGAAACACCATATATTTT,CASSLAGPHSGNTIYF
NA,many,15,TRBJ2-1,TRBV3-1,TGTGCCAGCAGCCAAGTTGGGCAGGGTTACAATGAGCAGTTCTTC,CASSQVGQGYNEQFF
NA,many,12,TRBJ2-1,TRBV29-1,TGCAGCGTTGCCCCACCACTAGATGAGCAGTTCTTC,CSVAPPLDEQFF
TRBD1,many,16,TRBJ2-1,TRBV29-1,TGCAGCGTTGTACAGGGGGCCCTACCCTCCTACAATGAGCAGTTCTTC,CSVVQGALPSYNEQFF
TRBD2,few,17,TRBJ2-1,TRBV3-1,TGTGCCAGCAGCCAAGCACGGACTAGGGACTCCTACAATGAGCAGTTCTTC,CASSQARTRDSYNEQFF
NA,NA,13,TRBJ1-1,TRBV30,TGTGCCTGGACGGGCGCCGGTCTAACTGAAGCTTTCTTT,CAWTGAGLTEAFF
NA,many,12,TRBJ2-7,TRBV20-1,TGCAGTGCTAGCCCGGGGACCTACGAGCAGTACTTC,CSASPGTYEQYF